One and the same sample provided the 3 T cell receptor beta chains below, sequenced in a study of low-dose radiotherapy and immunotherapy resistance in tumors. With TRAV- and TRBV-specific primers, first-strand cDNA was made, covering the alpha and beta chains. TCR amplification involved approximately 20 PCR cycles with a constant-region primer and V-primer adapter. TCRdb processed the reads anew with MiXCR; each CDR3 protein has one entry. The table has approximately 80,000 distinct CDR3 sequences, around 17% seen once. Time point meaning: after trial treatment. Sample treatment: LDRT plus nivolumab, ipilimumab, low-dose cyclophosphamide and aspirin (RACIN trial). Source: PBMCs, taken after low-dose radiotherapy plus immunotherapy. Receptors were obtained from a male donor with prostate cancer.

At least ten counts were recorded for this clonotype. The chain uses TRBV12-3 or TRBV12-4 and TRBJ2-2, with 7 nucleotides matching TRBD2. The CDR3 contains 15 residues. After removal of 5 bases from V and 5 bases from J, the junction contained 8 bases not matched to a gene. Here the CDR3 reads CASSLGGTLTGELFF. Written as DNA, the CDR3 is TGTGCCAGCAGTCTGGGGGGGACCCTTACCGGGGAGCTGTTTTTT.

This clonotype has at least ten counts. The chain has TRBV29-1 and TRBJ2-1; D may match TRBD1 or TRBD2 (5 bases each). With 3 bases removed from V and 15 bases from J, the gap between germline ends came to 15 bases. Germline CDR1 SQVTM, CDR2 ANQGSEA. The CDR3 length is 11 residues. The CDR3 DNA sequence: TGCAGCGTTGATCGGGGCCTGGGCGCGTTCTTC. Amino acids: CSVDRGLGAFF.

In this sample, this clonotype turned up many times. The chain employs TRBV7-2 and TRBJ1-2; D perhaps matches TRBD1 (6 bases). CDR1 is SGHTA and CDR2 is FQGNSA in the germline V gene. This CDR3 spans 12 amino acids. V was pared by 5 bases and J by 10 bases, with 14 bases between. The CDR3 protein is CASSPVVGAYTF. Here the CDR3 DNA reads TGTGCCAGCAGCCCGGTGGTGGGGGCCTACACCTTC.